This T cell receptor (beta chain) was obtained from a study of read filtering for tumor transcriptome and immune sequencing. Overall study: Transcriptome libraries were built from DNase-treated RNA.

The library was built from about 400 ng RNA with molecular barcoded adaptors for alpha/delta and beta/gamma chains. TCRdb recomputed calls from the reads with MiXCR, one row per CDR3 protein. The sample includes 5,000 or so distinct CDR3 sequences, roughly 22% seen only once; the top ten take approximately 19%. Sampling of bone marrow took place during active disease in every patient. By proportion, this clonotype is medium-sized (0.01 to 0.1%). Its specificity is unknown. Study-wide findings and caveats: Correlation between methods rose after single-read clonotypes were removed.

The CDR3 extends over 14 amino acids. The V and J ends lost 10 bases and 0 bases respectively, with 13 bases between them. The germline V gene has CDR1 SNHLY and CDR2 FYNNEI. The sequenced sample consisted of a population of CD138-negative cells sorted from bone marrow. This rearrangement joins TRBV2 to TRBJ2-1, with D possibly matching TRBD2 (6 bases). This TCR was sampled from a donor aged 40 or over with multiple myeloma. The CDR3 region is CAIIAVNSYNEQFF. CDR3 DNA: TGTGCCATCATAGCGGTTAACTCCTACAATGAGCAGTTCTTC.